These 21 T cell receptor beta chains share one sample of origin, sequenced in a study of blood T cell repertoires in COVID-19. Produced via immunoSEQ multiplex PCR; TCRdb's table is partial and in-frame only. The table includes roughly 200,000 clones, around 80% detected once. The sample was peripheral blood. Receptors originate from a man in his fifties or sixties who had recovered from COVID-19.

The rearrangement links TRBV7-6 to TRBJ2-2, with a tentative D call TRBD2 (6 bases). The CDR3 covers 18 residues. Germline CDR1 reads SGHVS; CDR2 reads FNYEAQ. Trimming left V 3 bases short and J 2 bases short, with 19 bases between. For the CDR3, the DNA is TGTGCCAGCAGCTTTAGCGGCTATATAGCGGCTAACACCGGGGAGCTGTTTTTT. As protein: CASSFSGYIAANTGELFF.

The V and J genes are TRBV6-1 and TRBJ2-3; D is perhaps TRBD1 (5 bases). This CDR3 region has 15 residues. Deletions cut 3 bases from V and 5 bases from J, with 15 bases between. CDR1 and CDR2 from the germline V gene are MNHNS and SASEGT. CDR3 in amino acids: CASSDLGPAQDTQYF. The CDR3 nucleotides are TGTGCCAGCAGTGACCTGGGGCCCGCTCAAGATACGCAGTATTTT.

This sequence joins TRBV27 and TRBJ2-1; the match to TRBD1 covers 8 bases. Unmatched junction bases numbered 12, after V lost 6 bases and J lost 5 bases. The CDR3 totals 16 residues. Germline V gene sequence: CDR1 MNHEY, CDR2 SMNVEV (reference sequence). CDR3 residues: CASRPGQGIGNNEQFF. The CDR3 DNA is TGTGCCAGCAGACCCGGACAGGGAATTGGTAACAATGAGCAGTTCTTC.

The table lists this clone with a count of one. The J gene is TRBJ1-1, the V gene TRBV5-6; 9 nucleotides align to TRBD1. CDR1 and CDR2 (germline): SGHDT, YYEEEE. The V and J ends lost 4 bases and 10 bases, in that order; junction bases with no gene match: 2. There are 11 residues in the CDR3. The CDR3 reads CASSGTGPAFF. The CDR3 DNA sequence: TGTGCCAGCAGCGGGACAGGGCCAGCTTTCTTT. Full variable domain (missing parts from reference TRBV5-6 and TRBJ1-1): DAGVTQSPTHLIKTRGQQVTLRCSPKSGHDTVSWYQQALGQGPQFIFQYYEEEERQRGNFPDRFSGHQFPNYSSELNVNALLLGDSALYLCASSGTGPAFFGQGTRLTVV.

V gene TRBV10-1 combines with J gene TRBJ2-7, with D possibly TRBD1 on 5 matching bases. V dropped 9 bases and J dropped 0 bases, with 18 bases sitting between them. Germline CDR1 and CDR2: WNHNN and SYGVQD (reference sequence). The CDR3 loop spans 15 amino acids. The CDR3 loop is CARVEQTVDSYEQYF. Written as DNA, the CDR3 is TGCGCCAGAGTTGAACAGACAGTTGACTCCTACGAGCAGTACTTC.

The CDR3 protein is CASRSPGLLLNQPQHF. CDR3 DNA sequence: TGTGCCAGTAGGAGTCCGGGACTCCTTCTTAATCAGCCCCAGCATTTT. V gene TRBV19 combines with J gene TRBJ1-5, with TRBD1 as a possible D gene (5 bases). CDR1 LNHDA and CDR2 SQIVND come from the germline V gene (reference sequence). This CDR3 is 16 amino acids long. Trimming pared 6 bases from V and 4 bases from J, leaving 19 bases between.

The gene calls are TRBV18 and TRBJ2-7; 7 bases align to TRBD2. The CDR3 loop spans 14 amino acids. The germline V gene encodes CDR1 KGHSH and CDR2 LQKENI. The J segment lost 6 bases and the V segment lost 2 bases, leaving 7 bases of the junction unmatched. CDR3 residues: CASSPYATGGEQYF. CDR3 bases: TGTGCCAGCTCACCATATGCCACGGGAGGCGAGCAGTACTTC.

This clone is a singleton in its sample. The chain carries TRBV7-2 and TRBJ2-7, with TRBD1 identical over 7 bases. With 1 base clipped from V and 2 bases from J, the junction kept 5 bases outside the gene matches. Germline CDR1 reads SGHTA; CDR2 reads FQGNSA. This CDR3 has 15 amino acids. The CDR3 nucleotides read TGTGCCAGCAGCTTAGACAGGGGACGCCCCTACGAGCAGTACTTC. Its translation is CASSLDRGRPYEQYF. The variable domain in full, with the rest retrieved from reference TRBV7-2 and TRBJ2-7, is GAGVSQSPSNKVTEKGKDVELRCDPISGHTALYWYRQSLGQGLEFLIYFQGNSAPDKSGLPSDRFSAERTGGSVSTLTIQRTQQEDSAVYLCASSLDRGRPYEQYFGPGTRLTVT.

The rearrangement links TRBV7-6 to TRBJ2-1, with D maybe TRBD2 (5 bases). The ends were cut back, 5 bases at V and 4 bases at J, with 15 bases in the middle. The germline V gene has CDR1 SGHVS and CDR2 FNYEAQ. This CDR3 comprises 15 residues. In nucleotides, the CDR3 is TGTGCCAGCAGCCTACAGCTGGGAGTGTACAATGAGCAGTTCTTC. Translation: CASSLQLGVYNEQFF.

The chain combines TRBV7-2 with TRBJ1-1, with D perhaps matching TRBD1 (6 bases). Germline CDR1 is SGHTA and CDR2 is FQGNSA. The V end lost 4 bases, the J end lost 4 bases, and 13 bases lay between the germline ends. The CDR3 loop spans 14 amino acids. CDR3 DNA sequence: TGTGCCAGCAGCTGGGACAACCTCGGCACTGAAGCTTTCTTT. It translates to CASSWDNLGTEAFF. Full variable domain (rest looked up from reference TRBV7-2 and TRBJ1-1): GAGVSQSPSNKVTEKGKDVELRCDPISGHTALYWYRQSLGQGLEFLIYFQGNSAPDKSGLPSDRFSAERTGGSVSTLTIQRTQQEDSAVYLCASSWDNLGTEAFFGQGTRLTVV.

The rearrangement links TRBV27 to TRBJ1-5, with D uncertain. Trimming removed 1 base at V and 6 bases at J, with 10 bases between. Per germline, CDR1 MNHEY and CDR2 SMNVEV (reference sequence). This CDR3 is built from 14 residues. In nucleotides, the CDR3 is TGTGCCAGCAGTTTATACAAGGCAGGTCAGCCCCAGCATTTT. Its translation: CASSLYKAGQPQHF.

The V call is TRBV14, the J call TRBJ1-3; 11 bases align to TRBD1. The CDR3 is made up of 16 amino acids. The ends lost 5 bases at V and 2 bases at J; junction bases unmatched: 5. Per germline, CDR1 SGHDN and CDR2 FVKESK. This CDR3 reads CASSKPGQGAGNTIYF. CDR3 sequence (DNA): TGTGCCAGCAGCAAACCGGGACAGGGGGCTGGAAACACCATATATTTT.

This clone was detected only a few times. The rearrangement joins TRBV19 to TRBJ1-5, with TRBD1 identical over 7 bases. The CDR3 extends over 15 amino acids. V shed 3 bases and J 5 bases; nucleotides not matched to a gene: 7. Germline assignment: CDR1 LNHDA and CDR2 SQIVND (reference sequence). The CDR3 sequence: CASSMSVGGDQPQHF. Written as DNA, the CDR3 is TGTGCCAGTAGTATGAGTGTAGGGGGCGATCAGCCCCAGCATTTT.

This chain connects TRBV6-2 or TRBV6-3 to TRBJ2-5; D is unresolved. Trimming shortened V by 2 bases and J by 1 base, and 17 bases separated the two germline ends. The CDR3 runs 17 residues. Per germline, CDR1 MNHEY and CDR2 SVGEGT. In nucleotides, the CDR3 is TGTGCCAGCAGTTACGGCCCTCTAGAGGTCGTCCAAGAGACCCAGTACTTC. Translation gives CASSYGPLEVVQETQYF.

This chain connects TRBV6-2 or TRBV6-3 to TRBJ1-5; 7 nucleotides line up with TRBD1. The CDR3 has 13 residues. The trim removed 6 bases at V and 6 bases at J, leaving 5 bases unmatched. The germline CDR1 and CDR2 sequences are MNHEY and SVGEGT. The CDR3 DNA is TGTGCCAGCAGCAGACAGGGAGGTCAGCCCCAGCATTTT. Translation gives CASSRQGGQPQHF.

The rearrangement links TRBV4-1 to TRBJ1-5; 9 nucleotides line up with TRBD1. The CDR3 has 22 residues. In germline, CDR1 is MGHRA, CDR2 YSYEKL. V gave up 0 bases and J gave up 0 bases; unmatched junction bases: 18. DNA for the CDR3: TGCGCCAGCAGCCAAGATCTTCCAAGGGGACAGGGAATGGTGTATAGCAATCAGCCCCAGCATTTT. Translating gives CASSQDLPRGQGMVYSNQPQHF.

The CDR3 protein is CASSQGTGATYF. The DNA for the CDR3 is TGTGCCAGCAGCCAAGGAACAGGGGCTACGTACTTC. The chain combines TRBV4-2 with TRBJ2-4; 7 nucleotides match TRBD1. This CDR3 region has 12 residues. V shed 1 base and J 15 bases; nucleotides not matched to a gene: 6. The germline CDR1 and CDR2 sequences are LGHNA and YNFKEQ.

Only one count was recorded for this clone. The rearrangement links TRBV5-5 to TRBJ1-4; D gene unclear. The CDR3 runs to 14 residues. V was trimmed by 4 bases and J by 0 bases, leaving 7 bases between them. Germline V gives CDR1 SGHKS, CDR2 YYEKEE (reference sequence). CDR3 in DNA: TGTGCCAGCAGCCCGACATCAACTAATGAAAAACTGTTTTTT. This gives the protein CASSPTSTNEKLFF.

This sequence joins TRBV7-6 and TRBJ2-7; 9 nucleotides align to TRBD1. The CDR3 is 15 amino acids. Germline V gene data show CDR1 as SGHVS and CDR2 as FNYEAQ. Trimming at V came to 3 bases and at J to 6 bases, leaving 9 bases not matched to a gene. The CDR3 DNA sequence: TGTGCCAGCAGCTTGGCCGGGACAGGGTTTTCCGAGCAGTACTTC. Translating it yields CASSLAGTGFSEQYF. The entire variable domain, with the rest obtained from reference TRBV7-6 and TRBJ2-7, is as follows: GAGVSQSPRYKVTKRGQDVALRCDPISGHVSLYWYRQALGQGPEFLTYFNYEAQQDKSGLPNDRFSAERPEGSISTLTIQRTEQRDSAMYRCASSLAGTGFSEQYFGPGTRLTVT.

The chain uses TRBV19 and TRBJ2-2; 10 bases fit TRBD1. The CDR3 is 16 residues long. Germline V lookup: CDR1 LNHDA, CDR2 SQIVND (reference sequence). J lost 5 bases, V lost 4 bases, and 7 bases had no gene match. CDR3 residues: CASSTRQGAGTGELFF. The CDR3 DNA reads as TGTGCCAGTAGTACCCGACAGGGGGCAGGGACCGGGGAGCTGTTTTTT.

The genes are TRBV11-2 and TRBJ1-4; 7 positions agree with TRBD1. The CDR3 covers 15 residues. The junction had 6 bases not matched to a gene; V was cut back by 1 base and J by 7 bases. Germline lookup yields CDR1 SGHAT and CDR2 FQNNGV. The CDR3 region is CASSLAPTGSEKLFF. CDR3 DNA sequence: TGTGCCAGCAGCTTAGCCCCGACAGGGAGTGAAAAACTGTTTTTT. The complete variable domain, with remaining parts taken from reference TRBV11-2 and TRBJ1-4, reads EAGVAQSPRYKIIEKRQSVAFWCNPISGHATLYWYQQILGQGPKLLIQFQNNGVVDDSQLPKDRFSAERLKGVDSTLKIQPAKLEDSAVYLCASSLAPTGSEKLFFGSGTQLSVL.